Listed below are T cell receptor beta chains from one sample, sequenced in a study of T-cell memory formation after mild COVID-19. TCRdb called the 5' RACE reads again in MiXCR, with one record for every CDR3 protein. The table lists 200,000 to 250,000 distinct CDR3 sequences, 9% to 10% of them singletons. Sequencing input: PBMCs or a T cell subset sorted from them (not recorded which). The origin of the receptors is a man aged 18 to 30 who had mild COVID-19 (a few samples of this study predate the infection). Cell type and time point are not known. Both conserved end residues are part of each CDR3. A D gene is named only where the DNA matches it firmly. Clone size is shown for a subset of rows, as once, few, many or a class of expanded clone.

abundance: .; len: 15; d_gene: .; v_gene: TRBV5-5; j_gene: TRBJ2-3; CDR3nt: TGTGCCAGCAGCCAGAGGGGAGGGGGTCAAGATACGCAGTATTTT; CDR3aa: CASSQRGGGQDTQYF
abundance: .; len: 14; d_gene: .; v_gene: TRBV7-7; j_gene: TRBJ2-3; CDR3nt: TGTGCCAGCAGCCAAACAGGGATCACAGATACGCAGTATTTT; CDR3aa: CASSQTGITDTQYF
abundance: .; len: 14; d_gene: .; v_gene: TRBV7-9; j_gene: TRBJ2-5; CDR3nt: TGTGCCAGCAGCATCTACAGGGAGGGCGAGACCCAGTACTTC; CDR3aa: CASSIYREGETQYF
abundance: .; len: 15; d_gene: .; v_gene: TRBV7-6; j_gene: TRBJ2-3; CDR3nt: TGTGCCAGCAGCTCCGGTCGACTAGTCAGAGATACGCAGTATTTT; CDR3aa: CASSSGRLVRDTQYF
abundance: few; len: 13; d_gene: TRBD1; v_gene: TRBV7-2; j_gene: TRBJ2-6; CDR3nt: TGTGCCAGCAGCTTGACGGACAGGAACGTCCTGACTTTC; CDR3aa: CASSLTDRNVLTF
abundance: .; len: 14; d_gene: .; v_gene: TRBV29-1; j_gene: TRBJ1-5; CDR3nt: TGCAGCGTAGCCGTGGACGGGAAAAATCAGCCCCAGCATTTT; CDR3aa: CSVAVDGKNQPQHF
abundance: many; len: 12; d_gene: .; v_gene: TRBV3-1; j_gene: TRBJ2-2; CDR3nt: TGTGCCAGCAGCCAAGATTCAGGGGAGCTGTTTTTT; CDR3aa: CASSQDSGELFF
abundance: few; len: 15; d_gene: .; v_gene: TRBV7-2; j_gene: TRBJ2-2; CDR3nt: TGTGCCAGCAGCCGTGAGGTTACGGACACCGGGGAGCTGTTTTTT; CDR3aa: CASSREVTDTGELFF
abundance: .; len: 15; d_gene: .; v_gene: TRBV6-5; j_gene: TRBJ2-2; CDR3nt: TGTGCCAGCAGCCGGGCCTTAGAGGGCCCCGGGGAGCTGTTTTTT; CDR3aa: CASSRALEGPGELFF
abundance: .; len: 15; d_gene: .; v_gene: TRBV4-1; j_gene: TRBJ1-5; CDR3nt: TGCGCCAGCAGCCGAAGATGGAGGGGTCAACAGCCCCAGCATTTT; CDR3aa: CASSRRWRGQQPQHF
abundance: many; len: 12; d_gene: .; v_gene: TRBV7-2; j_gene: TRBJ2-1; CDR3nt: TGTGCCAGCAGCTTAGAGTACGGGATTCAGTTCTTC; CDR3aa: CASSLEYGIQFF
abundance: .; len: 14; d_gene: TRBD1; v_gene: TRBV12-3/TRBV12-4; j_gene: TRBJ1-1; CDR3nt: TGTGCCAGCAGTTTCACAGGGGGATGGACTGAAGCTTTCTTT; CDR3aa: CASSFTGGWTEAFF
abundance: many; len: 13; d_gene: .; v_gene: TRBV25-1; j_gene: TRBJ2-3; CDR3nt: TGTGCCAGCAGTCTCGACGGTGGAGATACGCAGTATTTT; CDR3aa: CASSLDGGDTQYF
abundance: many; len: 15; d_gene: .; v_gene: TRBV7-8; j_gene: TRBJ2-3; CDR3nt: TGTGCCAGCAGCTTCCCTGGACTCCTAGAAGATACGCAGTATTTT; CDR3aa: CASSFPGLLEDTQYF
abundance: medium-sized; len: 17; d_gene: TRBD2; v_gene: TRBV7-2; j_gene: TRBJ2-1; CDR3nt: TGTGCCAGCAGCTTTCTTGTAGCGGGGGGCCGCTCAAATGAGCAGTTCTTC; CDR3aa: CASSFLVAGGRSNEQFF
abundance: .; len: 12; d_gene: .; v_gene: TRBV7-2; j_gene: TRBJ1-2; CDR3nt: TGTGCCAGCAGCTTAGATGACGTTGGCTACACCTTC; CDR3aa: CASSLDDVGYTF
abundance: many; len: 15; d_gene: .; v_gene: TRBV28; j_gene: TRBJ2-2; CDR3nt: TGTGCCAGCAGCCGGGTCCCCGGGAACACCGGGGAGCTGTTTTTT; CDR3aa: CASSRVPGNTGELFF
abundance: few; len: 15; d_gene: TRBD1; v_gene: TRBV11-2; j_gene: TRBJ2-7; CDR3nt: TGTGCCAGCAGCTTGGACAGGGGAGTCTCCTACGAGCAGTACTTC; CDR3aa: CASSLDRGVSYEQYF
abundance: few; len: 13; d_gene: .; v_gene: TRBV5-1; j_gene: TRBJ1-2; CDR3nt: TGCGCCAGCAGCTTGGCACAGGGTCATGGCTACACCTTC; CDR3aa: CASSLAQGHGYTF
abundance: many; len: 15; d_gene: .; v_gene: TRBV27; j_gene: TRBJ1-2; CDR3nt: TGTGCCAGCAGCCCCCAGGCAACTGTTAACTATGGCTACACCTTC; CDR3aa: CASSPQATVNYGYTF
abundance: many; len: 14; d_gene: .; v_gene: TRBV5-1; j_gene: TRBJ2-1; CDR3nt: TGCGCCAGCATGGAGCTTTTCACTAGCAATGAGCAGTTCTTC; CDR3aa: CASMELFTSNEQFF
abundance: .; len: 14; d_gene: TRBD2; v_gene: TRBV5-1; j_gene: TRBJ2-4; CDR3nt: TGCGCCAGCAGCCAGACTAGCGGGGGGAACATTCAGTACTTC; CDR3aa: CASSQTSGGNIQYF
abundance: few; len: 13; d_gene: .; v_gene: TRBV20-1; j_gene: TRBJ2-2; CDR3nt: TGCAGTGCTAATAGGCGGGGTAGAGGGGAGCTGTTTTTT; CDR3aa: CSANRRGRGELFF
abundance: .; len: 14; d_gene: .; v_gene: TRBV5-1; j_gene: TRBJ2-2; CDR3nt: TGCGCCAGCAGCTTACGATCGAACACCGGGGAGCTGTTTTTT; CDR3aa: CASSLRSNTGELFF
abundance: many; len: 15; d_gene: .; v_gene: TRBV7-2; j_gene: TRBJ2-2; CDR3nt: TGTGCCAGCAGCTTGAGGACATTGAACACCGGGGAGCTGTTTTTT; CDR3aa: CASSLRTLNTGELFF
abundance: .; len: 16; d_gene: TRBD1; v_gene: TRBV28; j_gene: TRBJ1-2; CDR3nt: TGTGCCAGCAGTAAAAGTCCCGGGACAGGGAGCTATGGCTACACCTTC; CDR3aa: CASSKSPGTGSYGYTF
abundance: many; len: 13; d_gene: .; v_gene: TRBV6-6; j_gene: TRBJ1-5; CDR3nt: TGTGCCAGCAGCCTCCCCGTGGCTCAGCCCCAGCATTTT; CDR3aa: CASSLPVAQPQHF
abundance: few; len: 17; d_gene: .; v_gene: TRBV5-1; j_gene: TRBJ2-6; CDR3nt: TGCGCCAGCAGCTTGATCGGACAGATCTCTGGGGCCAACGTCCTGACTTTC; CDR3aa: CASSLIGQISGANVLTF
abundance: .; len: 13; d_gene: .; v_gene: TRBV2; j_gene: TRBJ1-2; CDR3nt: TGTGCCAGCAGTGCCCAGAAAGAGAATGGCTACACCTTC; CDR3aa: CASSAQKENGYTF
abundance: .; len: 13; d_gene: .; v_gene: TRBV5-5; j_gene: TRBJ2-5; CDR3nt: TGTGCCAGCAGCTGGGGCTGGGAAGAGACCCAGTACTTC; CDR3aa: CASSWGWEETQYF
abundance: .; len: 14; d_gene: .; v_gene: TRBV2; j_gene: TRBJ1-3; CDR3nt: TGTGCCAGCAGTGTTGGGAGCTCTGGAAACACCATATATTTT; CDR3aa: CASSVGSSGNTIYF
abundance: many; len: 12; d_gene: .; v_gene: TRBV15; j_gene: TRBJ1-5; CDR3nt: TGTGCCACCAGCAGAGGGGGACGGCCCCAGCATTTT; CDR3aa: CATSRGGRPQHF
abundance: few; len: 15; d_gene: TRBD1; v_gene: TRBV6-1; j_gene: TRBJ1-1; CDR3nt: TGTGCCAGCAGTGAATACAGGGGAACAAGAACTGAAGCTTTCTTT; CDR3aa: CASSEYRGTRTEAFF
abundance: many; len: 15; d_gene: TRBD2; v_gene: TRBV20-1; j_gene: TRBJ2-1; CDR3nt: TGCAGTGCTCCTCTAGCGGGGGGGCCCAACAATGAGCAGTTCTTC; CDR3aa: CSAPLAGGPNNEQFF
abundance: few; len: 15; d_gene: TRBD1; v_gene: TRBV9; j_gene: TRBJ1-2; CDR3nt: TGTGCCAGCAGAGATCCGGGACAGGGAAACTATGGCTACACCTTC; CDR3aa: CASRDPGQGNYGYTF
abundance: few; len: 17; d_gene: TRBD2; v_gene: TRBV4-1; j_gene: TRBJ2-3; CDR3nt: TGCGCCAGCAGCCAAGATCGAGCTAGCGGGTTCCTCCGTTGGCAGTATTTT; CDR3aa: CASSQDRASGFLRWQYF
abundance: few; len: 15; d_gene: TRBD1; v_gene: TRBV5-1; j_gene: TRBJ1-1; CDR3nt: TGCGCCAGCAGCTTGGCCCAGGGGGCGAACACTGAAGCTTTCTTT; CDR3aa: CASSLAQGANTEAFF
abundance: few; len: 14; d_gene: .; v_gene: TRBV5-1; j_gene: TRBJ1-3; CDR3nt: TGCGCCAGCAGCTCCGACAGCTCTGGAAACACCATATATTTT; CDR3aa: CASSSDSSGNTIYF
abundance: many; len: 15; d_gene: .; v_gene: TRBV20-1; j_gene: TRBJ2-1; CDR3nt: TGCAGTGCTAGAGATCGGCGGGGTGCGGGCAATGAGCAGTTCTTC; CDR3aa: CSARDRRGAGNEQFF
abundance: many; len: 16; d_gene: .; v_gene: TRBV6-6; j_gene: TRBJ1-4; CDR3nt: TGTGCCAGCACCATAGGAGGGGCGCTCTTTAATGAAAAACTGTTTTTT; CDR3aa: CASTIGGALFNEKLFF
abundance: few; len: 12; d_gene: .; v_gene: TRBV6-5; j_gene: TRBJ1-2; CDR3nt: TGTGCCAGCGGCGCCTACAGCTATGGCTACACCTTC; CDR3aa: CASGAYSYGYTF
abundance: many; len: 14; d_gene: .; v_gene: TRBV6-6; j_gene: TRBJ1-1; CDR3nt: TGTGCCAGCAGCCGAAAGCCCTACAGCACTGAAGCTTTCTTT; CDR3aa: CASSRKPYSTEAFF
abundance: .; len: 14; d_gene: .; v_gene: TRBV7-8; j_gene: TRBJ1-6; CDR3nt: TGTGCCAGCAGCTCGCAAAGTTATAATTCACCCCTCCACTTT; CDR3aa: CASSSQSYNSPLHF
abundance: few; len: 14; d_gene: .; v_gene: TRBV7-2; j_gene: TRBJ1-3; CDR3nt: TGTGCCAGCAGCCCAGGGTACTCTGGAAACACCATATATTTT; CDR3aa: CASSPGYSGNTIYF
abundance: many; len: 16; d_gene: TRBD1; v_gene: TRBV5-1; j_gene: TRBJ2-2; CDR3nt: TGCGCCAGCAGCTTGGGACAGGGAGTCGAAACCGGGGAGCTGTTTTTT; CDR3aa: CASSLGQGVETGELFF
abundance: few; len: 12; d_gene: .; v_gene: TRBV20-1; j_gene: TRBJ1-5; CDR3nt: TGCAGTGCTATGGGGAGCAATCAGCCCCAGCATTTT; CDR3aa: CSAMGSNQPQHF
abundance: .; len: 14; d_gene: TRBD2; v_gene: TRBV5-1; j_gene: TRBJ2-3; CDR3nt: TGCGCCAGCAGCGCTAGCGGGGGGGCAGATACGCAGTATTTT; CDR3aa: CASSASGGADTQYF
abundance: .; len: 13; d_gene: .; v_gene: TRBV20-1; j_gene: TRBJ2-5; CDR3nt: TGCAGTGCTAGATTTAGCGCCTTAGAGACCCAGTACTTC; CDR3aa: CSARFSALETQYF
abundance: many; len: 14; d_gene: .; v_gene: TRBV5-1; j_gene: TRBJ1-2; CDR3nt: TGCGCCAGCAGCTTGGATGGACAGTCCACCCTTCCCACCTTC; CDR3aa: CASSLDGQSTLPTF
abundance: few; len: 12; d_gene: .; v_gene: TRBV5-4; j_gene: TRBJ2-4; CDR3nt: TGTGCCAGCAGCGCGGACAAGAACATTCAGTACTTC; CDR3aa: CASSADKNIQYF
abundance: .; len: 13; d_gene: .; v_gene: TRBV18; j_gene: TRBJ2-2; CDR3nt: TGTGCCAGCGACCGTTGGGCGACCGGGGAGCTGTTTTTT; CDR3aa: CASDRWATGELFF